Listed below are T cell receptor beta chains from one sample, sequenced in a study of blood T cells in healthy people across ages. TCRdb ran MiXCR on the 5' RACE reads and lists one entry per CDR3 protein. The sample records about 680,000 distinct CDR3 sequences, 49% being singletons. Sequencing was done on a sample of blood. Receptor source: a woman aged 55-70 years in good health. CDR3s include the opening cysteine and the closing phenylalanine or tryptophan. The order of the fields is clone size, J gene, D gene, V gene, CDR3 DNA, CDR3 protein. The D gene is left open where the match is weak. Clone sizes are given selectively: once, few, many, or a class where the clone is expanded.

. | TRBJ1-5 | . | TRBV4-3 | TGCGCCAGCAGCCAAGAAAACAGTAGGGCTCAGCCCCAGCATTTT | CASSQENSRAQPQHF
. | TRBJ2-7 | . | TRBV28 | TGTGCCAGCAGTGCCCCCTACGAGCAGTACTTC | CASSAPYEQYF
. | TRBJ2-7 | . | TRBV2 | TGTGCCAGCAGTTCACAGAGAACCTACGAGCAGTACTTC | CASSSQRTYEQYF
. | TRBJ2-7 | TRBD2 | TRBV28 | TGTGCCACCATAGCGGGGGGCATATACGAGCAGTACTTC | CATIAGGIYEQYF
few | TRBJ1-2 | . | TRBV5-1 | TGCGCCAGCAGCCCCGCCCAGAGTTCGAACGGCTACACCTTC | CASSPAQSSNGYTF
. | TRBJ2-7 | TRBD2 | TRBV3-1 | TGTGCCAGCAGCCAAGAACTATTCACTAGCGGGTACTACGAGCAGTACTTC | CASSQELFTSGYYEQYF
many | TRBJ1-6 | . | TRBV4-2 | TGTGCCAGCAGCCAAGTTCTTTCGGAGGGTGGTTCACCCCTCCACTTT | CASSQVLSEGGSPLHF
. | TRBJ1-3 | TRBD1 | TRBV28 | TGTGCCAGCAGTTTCCCCGGGACAGCCTCTGGAAACACCATATATTTT | CASSFPGTASGNTIYF
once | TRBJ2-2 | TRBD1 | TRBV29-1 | TGCAGCGCTGGGGACAGGGGGCCCGGGGAGCTGTTTTTT | CSAGDRGPGELFF
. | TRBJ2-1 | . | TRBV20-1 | TGCAGTGCTAGAGGTGGGATTAGGGTCCGCGACAATGAGCAGTTCTTC | CSARGGIRVRDNEQFF
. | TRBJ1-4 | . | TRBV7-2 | TGTGCCAGCAGCTTACATGGATCTTTATATGAAAAACTGTTTTTT | CASSLHGSLYEKLFF
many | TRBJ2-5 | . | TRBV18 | TGTGCCAGCAGCCCCGGAATTCAAGAGACCCAGTACTTC | CASSPGIQETQYF
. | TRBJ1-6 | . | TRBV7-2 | TGTGCCAGCAGGCTAGTAGTAGGGACTGCACTTAATTCACCCCTCCACTTT | CASRLVVGTALNSPLHF
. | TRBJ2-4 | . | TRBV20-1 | TGCAGTGCTAGACACAGGGCTGGGAACATTCAGTACTTC | CSARHRAGNIQYF
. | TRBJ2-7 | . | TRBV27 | TGTGCCAGCCGGGGGAGCGGATACTACGAGCAGTACTTC | CASRGSGYYEQYF
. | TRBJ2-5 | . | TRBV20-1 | TGCAGTGCTAGGAGTGGACTGGAAGAGACCCAGTACTTC | CSARSGLEETQYF
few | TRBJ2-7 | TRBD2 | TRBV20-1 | TGCAGTGCTAGAAGGGAGGGCCTCTACGAGCAGTACTTC | CSARREGLYEQYF
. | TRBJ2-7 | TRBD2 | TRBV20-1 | TGCAGTGCTACCCCTCTAGCGGGAGGGTCAATTAGCTCCTGCGAGCAGTACTTC | CSATPLAGGSISSCEQYF
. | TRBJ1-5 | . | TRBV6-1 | TGTGCCAGCTTTCGTTCAGGGTCCCCTCCTCAGCCCCAGCATTTT | CASFRSGSPPQPQHF
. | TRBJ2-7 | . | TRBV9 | TGTGCCAGCAGCCCCAGGGCTACGTCCTACGAGCAGTACTTC | CASSPRATSYEQYF
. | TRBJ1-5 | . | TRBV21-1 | TGTGCCAGCAGCAAAGTTGGGGGTGATAGCAATCAGCCCCAGCATTTT | CASSKVGGDSNQPQHF
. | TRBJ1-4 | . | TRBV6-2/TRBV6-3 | TGTGCCAGCAGTTTCCGGGGGCCGAATGAAAAACTGTTTTTT | CASSFRGPNEKLFF
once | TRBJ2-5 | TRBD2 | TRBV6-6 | TGTGCCAGCAGTTACTCGATTCTAGCGGGAGAGGAGACCCGGTACTTC | CASSYSILAGEETRYF
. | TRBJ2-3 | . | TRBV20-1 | TGCAGTGCTAGACTCAGACTAATCACAGATACGCAGTATTTT | CSARLRLITDTQYF
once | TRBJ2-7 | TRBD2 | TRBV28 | TGTGCCAGCAGTTTTAGCGGGACTAGCTCCTACGAGCAGTACTTC | CASSFSGTSSYEQYF
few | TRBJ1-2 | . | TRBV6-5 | TGTGCCAGCAGTTACCTTGGTGGGAACTATGGCTACACCTTC | CASSYLGGNYGYTF